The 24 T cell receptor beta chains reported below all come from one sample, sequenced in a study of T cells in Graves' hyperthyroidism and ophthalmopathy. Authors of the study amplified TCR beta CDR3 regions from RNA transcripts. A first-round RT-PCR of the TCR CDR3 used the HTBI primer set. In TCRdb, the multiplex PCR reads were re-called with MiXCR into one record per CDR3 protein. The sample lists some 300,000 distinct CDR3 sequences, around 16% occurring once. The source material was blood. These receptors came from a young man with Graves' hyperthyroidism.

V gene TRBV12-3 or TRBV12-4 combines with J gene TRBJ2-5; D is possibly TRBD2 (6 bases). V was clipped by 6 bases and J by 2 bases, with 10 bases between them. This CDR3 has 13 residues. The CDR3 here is CASSWDSQETQYF. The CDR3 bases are TGTGCCAGCAGCTGGGACTCGCAAGAGACCCAGTACTTC.

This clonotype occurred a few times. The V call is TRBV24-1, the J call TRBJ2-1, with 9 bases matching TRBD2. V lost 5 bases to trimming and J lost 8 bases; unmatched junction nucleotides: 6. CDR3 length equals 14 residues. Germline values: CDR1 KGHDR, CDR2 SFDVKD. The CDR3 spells CATSASGNSDEQFF. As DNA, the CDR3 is TGTGCCACCAGTGCTAGCGGGAATTCTGATGAGCAGTTCTTC.

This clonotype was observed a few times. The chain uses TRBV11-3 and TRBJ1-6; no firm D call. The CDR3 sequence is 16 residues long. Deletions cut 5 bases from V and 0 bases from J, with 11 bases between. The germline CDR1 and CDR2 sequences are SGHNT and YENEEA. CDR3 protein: CASSRALSSYNSPLHF. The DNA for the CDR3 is TGTGCCAGCAGCCGCGCCTTGAGCTCCTATAATTCACCCCTCCACTTT.

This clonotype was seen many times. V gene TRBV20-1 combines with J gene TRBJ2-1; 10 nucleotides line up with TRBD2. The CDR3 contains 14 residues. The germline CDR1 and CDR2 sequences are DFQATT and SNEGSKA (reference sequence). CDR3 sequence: CSARAGGPYNEQFF. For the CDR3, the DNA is TGCAGCGCCCGAGCGGGAGGGCCGTACAATGAGCAGTTCTTC.

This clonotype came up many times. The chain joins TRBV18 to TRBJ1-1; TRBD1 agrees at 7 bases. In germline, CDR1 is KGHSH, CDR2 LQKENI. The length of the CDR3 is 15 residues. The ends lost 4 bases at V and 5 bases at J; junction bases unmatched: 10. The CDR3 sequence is CASSQNTGVDTEAFF. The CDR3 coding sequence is TGTGCCAGCTCACAAAATACAGGGGTTGATACTGAAGCTTTCTTT.

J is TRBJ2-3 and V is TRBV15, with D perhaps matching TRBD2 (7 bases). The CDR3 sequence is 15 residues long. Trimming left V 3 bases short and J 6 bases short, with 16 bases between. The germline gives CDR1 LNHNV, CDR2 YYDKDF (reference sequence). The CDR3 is CATSSLSRGGDTQYF. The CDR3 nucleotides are TGTGCCACCAGCAGCCTTTCGAGGGGGGGGGATACGCAGTATTTT. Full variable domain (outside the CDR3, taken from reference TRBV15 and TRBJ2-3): DAMVIQNPRYQVTQFGKPVTLSCSQTLNHNVMYWYQQKSSQAPKLLFHYYDKDFNNEADTPDNFQSRRPNTSFCFLDIRSPGLGDTAMYLCATSSLSRGGDTQYFGPGTRLTVL.

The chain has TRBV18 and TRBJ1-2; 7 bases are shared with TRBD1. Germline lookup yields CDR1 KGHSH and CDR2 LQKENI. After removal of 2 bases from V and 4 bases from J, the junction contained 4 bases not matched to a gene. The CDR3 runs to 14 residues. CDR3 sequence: CASSPETGPYGYTF. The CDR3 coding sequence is TGTGCCAGCTCACCAGAGACAGGGCCCTATGGCTACACCTTC.

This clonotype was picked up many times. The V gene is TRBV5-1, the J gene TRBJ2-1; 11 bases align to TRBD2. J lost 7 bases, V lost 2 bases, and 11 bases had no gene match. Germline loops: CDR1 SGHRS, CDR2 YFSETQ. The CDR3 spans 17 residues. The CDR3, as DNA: TGCGCCAGCAGCTTAATAGCGGGAGGGCCCCTCCGGAATGAGCAGTTCTTC. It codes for CASSLIAGGPLRNEQFF.

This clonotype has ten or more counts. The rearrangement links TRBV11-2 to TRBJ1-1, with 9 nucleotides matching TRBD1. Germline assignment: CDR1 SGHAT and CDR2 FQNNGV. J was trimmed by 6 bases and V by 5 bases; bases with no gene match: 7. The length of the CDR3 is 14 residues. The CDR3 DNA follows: TGTGCCAGCAGCCGGGACAGGGATGGCGCTGAAGCTTTCTTT. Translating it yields CASSRDRDGAEAFF. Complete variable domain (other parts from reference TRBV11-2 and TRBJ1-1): EAGVAQSPRYKIIEKRQSVAFWCNPISGHATLYWYQQILGQGPKLLIQFQNNGVVDDSQLPKDRFSAERLKGVDSTLKIQPAKLEDSAVYLCASSRDRDGAEAFFGQGTRLTVV.

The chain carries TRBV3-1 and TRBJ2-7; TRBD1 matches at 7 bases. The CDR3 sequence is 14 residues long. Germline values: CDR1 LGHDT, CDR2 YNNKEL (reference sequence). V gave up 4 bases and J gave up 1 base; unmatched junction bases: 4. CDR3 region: CASSRPGQSYEQYF. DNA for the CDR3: TGTGCCAGCAGCCGCCCGGGACAGTCCTACGAGCAGTACTTC.

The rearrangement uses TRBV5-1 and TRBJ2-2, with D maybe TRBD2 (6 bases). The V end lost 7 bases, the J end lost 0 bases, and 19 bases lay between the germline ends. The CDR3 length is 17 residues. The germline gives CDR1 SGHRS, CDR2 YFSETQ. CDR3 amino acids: CASGGALTGANTGELFF. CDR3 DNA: TGCGCCAGCGGCGGCGCCTTGACGGGAGCGAACACCGGGGAGCTGTTTTTT.

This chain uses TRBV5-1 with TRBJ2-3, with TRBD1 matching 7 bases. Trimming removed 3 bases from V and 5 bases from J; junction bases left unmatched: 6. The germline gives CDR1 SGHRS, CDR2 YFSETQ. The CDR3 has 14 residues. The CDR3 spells CASSYQGVEDTQYF. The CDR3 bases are TGCGCCAGCAGCTATCAGGGGGTAGAAGATACGCAGTATTTT. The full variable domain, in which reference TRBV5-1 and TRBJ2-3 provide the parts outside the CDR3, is KAGVTQTPRYLIKTRGQQVTLSCSPISGHRSVSWYQQTPGQGLQFLFEYFSETQRNKGNFPGRFSGRQFSNSRSEMNVSTLELGDSALYLCASSYQGVEDTQYFGPGTRLTVL.

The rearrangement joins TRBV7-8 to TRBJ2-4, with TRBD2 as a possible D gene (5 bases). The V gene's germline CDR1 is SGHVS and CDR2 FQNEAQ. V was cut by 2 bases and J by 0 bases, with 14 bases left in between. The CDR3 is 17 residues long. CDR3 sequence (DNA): TGTGCCAGCAGCTTACCCTCCAGCCGGGGAGCCAAAAACATTCAGTACTTC. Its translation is CASSLPSSRGAKNIQYF.

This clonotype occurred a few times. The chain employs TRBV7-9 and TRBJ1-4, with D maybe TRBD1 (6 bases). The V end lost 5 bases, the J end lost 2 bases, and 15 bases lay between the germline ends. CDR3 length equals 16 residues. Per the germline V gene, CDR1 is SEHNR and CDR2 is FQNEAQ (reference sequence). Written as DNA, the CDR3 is TGTGCCAGCAGCCGGGACAAGCTGTCGACTAATGAAAAACTGTTTTTT. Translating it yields CASSRDKLSTNEKLFF.

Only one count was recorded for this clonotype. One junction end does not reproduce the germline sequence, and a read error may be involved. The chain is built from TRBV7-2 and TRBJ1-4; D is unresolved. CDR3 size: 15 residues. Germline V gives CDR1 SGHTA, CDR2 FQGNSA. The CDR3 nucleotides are TGTGCCAGCAGCTTCTTTATGAGAACTAGTGAAAAACTGTTTTTT. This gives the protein CASSFFMRTSEKLFF.

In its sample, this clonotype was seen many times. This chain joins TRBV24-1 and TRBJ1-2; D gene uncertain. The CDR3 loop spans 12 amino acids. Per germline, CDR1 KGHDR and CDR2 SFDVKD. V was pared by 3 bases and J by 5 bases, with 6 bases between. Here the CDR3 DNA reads TGTGCCACCAGTGATCACTCGTATGGCTACACCTTC. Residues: CATSDHSYGYTF.

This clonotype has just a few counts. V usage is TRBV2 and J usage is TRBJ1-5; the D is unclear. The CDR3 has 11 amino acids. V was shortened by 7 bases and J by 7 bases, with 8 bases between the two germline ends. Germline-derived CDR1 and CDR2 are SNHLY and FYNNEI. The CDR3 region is CASTEEQPQHF. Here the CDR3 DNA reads TGTGCCAGCACGGAGGAACAGCCCCAGCATTTT. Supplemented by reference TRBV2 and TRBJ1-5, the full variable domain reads EPEVTQTPSHQVTQMGQEVILRCVPISNHLYFYWYRQILGQKVEFLVSFYNNEISEKSEIFDDQFSVERPDGSNFTLKIRSTKLEDSAMYFCASTEEQPQHFGDGTRLSIL.

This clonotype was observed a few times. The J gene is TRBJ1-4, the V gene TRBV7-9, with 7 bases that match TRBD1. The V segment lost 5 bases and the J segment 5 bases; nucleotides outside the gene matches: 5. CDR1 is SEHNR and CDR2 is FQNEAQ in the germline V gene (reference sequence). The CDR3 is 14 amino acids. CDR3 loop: CASSLRTGNEKLFF. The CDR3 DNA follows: TGTGCCAGCAGCCTCCGGACAGGCAATGAAAAACTGTTTTTT.

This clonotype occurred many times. CDR3 in amino acids: CASTRLGLDEQYF. In DNA, the CDR3 is TGTGCCAGCACCCGTCTTGGTTTAGACGAGCAGTACTTC. The chain recombines TRBV11-2 with TRBJ2-7; the D is unclear. Deletions cut 7 bases from V and 5 bases from J, with 15 bases between. Germline CDR1 reads SGHAT; CDR2 reads FQNNGV. The CDR3 extends over 13 amino acids.

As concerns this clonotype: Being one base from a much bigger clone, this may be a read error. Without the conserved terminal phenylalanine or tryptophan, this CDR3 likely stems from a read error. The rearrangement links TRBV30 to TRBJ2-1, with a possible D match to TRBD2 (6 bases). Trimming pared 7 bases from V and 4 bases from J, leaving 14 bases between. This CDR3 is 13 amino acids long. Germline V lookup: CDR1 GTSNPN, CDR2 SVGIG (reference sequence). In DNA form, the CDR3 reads TGTGCCTCAAGGGACTCTATATACAATGAGCAGTTCCTC. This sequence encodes CASRDSIYNEQFL.

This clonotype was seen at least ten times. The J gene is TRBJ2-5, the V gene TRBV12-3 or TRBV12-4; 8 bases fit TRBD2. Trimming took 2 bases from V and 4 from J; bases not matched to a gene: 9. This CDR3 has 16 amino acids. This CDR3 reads CASSLLQAGVGETQYF. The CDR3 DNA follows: TGTGCCAGCAGTTTACTTCAAGCGGGGGTAGGAGAGACCCAGTACTTC.

CDR3 nucleotides: TGTGCCAGCAGTTCCATTCCAGGGAGAACTGAAGCTTTCTTT. Its protein is CASSSIPGRTEAFF. This chain connects TRBV6-1 to TRBJ1-1, with D possibly matching TRBD1 (5 bases). CDR3 length: 14 amino acids. The V end lost 5 bases, the J end lost 5 bases, and 15 bases lay between the germline ends. Germline CDR1 is MNHNS and CDR2 is SASEGT.

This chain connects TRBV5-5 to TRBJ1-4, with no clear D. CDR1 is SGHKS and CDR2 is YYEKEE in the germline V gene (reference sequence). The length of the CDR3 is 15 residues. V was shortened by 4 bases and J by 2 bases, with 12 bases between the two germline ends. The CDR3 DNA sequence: TGTGCCAGCAGCGCAGACCAGCAGACTAATGAAAAACTGTTTTTT. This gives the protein CASSADQQTNEKLFF.

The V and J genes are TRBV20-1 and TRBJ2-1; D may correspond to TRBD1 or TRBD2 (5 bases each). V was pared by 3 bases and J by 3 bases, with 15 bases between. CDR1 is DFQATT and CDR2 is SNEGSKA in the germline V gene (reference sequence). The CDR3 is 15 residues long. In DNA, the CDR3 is TGCAGTGCTAGTCCCCCGGGGCAGAGCTACAATGAGCAGTTCTTC. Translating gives CSASPPGQSYNEQFF.